This section outlines one TCR beta chain sequence together with its context. The sample belongs to a study of blood T cell repertoires in COVID-19. About the study: PBMCs, B-cell-depleted T cells, or T cells were the source of the cDNA or gDNA that made up the material.

CDR1 and CDR2 (germline): MNHEY, SVGAGI. J gave up 0 bases and V 6 bases, and 5 bases lay outside the gene matches. CDR3 length: 15 residues. Per the original methods: Nucleated cell counts were estimated from reference gene primer amplification. Repertoires were generated with immunoSEQ multiplex PCR, while TCRdb's copy carries only in-frame clones and drops some. Clonal size and the V and J genes are those of that table, whereas D and trimming came from the DNA. Of approximately 93,000 clones listed, about 89% are singletons. This chain connects TRBV6-5 to TRBJ2-5; 9 bases line up with TRBD2. This clonotype was obtained from a human donor in a cohort sampled during active COVID-19. The source material was peripheral blood. The CDR3 DNA sequence: TGTGCCAGCAGGGGGAGCGGGGGGTACCAAGAGACCCAGTACTTC. This translates into CASRGSGGYQETQYF.